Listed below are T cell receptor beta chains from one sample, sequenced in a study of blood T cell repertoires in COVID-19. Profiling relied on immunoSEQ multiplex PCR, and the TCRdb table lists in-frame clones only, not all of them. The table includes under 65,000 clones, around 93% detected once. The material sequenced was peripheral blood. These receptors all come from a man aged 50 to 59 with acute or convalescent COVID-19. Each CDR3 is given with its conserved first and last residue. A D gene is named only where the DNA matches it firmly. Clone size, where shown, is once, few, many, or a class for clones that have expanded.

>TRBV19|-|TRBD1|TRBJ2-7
TGTGCCAGTAGTCCAGGGACAGGAGCCTACGAGCAGTACTTC
CASSPGTGAYEQYF
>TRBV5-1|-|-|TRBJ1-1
TGCGCCAGCAGAATAACCCCGGGGATGAACACTGAAGCTTTCTTT
CASRITPGMNTEAFF
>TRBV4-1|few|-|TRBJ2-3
TGCGCCAGCAGCCAAGACGATAACTTCTCTGCGCAGTATTTT
CASSQDDNFSAQYF
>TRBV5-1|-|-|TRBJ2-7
TGCGCCAGCAGCTCCCAGACTATCCAGTACGAGCAGTACTTC
CASSSQTIQYEQYF
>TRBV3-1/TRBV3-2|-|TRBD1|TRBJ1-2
TGTGCCAGCAGCCAAGATGACAGGGGGCACTCTGGCTACACCTTC
CASSQDDRGHSGYTF
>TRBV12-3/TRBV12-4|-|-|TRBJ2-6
TGTGCCAGCACCACGGGTGGGGCCAACGTCCTGACTTTC
CASTTGGANVLTF
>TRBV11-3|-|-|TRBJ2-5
TGTGCCAGCAGCTTAGGGGTGGCAGGGACCCAGTACTTC
CASSLGVAGTQYF
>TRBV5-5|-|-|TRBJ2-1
TGTGCCAGCAGCCGGACGGAGGGCTCCTACAATGAGCAGTTCTTC
CASSRTEGSYNEQFF
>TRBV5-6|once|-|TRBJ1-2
TGTGCCAGCAGCTCCCCCCGGGGGTCGTATGGCTACACCTTC
CASSSPRGSYGYTF
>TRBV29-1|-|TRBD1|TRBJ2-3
TGCAGCGTTGCCAAAGGGACAGGGAGCACAGATACGCAGTATTTT
CSVAKGTGSTDTQYF
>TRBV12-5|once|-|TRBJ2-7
TGTGCTAGTGGGGGGCCCCACGAGCAGTACTTC
CASGGPHEQYF
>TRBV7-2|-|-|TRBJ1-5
TGTGCCAGCAGCTTAGTTCCGGGGAATCAGCCCCAGCATTTT
CASSLVPGNQPQHF
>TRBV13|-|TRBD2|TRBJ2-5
TGTGCCAGCAGCCTGGGAATAGCGGGGGGAGAGACCCAGTACTTC
CASSLGIAGGETQYF
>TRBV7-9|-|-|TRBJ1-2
TGTGCCAGCAGCTTAAGGACAGTCGGAATTGATGGCTACACCTTC
CASSLRTVGIDGYTF
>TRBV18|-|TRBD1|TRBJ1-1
TGTGCCAGCTCAGAACAGACAGGGGCGAACACTGAAGCTTTCTTT
CASSEQTGANTEAFF
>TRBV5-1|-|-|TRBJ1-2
TGCGCCAGCAGCTTGGAAGGCAGACTAGCTAACTATGGCTACACCTTC
CASSLEGRLANYGYTF
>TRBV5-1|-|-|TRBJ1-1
TGCGCCAGCAGCCCGGGGGACGGGCTCACTGAAGCTTTCTTT
CASSPGDGLTEAFF
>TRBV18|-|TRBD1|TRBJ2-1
TGTGCCAGCTCACATGGGACAGCCGCCAATGAGCAGTTCTTC
CASSHGTAANEQFF
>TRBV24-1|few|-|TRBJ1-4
TGTGCCACCAGTGATTCCCGGACTAATGAAAAACTGTTTTTT
CATSDSRTNEKLFF
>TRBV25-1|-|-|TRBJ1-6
TGTGCCAGCAGGGAACAGGGAGGGGAGGTATATTCACCCCTCCACTTT
CASREQGGEVYSPLHF
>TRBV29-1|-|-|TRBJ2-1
TGCAGCGTTGAACAGGGGTCCTACAATGAGCAGTTCTTC
CSVEQGSYNEQFF
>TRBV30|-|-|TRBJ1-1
TGTGCCTGGACTAGTTACCTTAACACTGAAGCTTTCTTT
CAWTSYLNTEAFF
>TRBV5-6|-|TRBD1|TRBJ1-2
TGTGCCAGCAGCTTGGGGGGACAGGGAGGTGGCTACACCTTC
CASSLGGQGGGYTF
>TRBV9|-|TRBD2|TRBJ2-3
TGTGCCAGCAGCTTAAGAAGCGGGGGGAGCACAGATACGCAGTATTTT
CASSLRSGGSTDTQYF
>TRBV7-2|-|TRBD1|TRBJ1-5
TGTGCCAGCAGCCCGACAGGGGGCGCGAATCAGCCCCAGCATTTT
CASSPTGGANQPQHF
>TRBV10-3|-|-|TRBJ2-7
TGTGCCATCAGTACCCGGGGAGCGGACTACGAGCAGTACTTC
CAISTRGADYEQYF
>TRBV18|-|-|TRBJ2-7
TGTGCCAGCTCACCACTCCCAGGGACACCCTACGAGCAGTACTTC
CASSPLPGTPYEQYF
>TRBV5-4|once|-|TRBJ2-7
TGTGCCAGCAGCTTGGAAAGGGGTGCCTACGAGCAGTACTTC
CASSLERGAYEQYF
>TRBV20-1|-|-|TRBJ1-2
TGCAGTGCTAGTGGAGAGGGTTTAGGGGGCTACACCTTC
CSASGEGLGGYTF
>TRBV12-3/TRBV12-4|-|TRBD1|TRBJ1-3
TGTGCCAGCCCAACAGACAGGGCGGACACCATATATTTT
CASPTDRADTIYF
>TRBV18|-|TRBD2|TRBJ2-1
TGTGCCAGCTCCCGAGGACTAGCGGGGGACAATGAGCAGTTCTTC
CASSRGLAGDNEQFF
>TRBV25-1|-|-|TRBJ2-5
TGTGCCAGCGGCGGAGGGGGCCTAATAGAGGCCCAGTACTTC
CASGGGGLIEAQYF
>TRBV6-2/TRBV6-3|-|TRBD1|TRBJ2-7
TGTGCCAGCAGTCAAGGGACAGGATATCCCTACGAGCAGTACTTC
CASSQGTGYPYEQYF
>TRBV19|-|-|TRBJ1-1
TGTGCCAGTAGTCGCCTGGGGTCGGGATTGACTGAAGCTTTCTTT
CASSRLGSGLTEAFF
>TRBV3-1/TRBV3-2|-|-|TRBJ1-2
TGTGCCAGCAGCCAAGCCTCCCAAACAGGGACTGGCTACACCTTC
CASSQASQTGTGYTF
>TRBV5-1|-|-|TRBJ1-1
TGCGCCAGCAGCCCTGGACACGGAAACACTGAAGCTTTCTTT
CASSPGHGNTEAFF
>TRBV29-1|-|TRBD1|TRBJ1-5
TGCAGCGTAGGGACAGGCCGTGGTCAGCCCCAGCATTTT
CSVGTGRGQPQHF
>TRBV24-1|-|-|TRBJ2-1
TGTGCCACCAGTGAGGGAGGTAGACAGTTCTTC
CATSEGGRQFF
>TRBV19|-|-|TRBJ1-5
TGTGCCAGTAGTATCGTTTTTGGGAGGAATAGCAATCAGCCCCAGCATTTT
CASSIVFGRNSNQPQHF
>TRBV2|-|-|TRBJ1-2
TGTGCCAGTACTGGGGCCAACTATGGCTACACCTTC
CASTGANYGYTF
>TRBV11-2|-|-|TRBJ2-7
TGTGCCAGCAGCCGACAGTTCTACGAGCAGTACTTC
CASSRQFYEQYF
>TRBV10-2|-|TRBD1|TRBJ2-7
TGCGCCAGCAGCACCGGGACAGGCCAAATCTACGAGCAGTACTTC
CASSTGTGQIYEQYF
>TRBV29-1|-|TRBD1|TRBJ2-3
TGCAGCCATGAGGGCCAGGGGGCCCCGGATACGCAGTATTTT
CSHEGQGAPDTQYF
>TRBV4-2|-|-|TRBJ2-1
TGTGCCAGCAGCCAAGTAGGCCGGAGCAGCTCCTACAATGAGCAGTTCTTC
CASSQVGRSSSYNEQFF
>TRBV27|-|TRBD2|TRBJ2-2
TGTGCCAGCAGTTTGCTAGCGGGGGGCGGCAACACCGGGGAGCTGTTTTTT
CASSLLAGGGNTGELFF
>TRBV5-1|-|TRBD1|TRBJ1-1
TGCGCCAGCAGAATGGGACAGCCTAACGGGGAAGCTTTCTTT
CASRMGQPNGEAFF
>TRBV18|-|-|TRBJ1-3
TGTGCCAGCTCACCCCCCCGAGTGCTCTCTGGAAACACCATATATTTT
CASSPPRVLSGNTIYF
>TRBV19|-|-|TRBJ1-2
TGTGCCAGTAGTCCACCACAGGGTCGAGGCTACACCTTC
CASSPPQGRGYTF
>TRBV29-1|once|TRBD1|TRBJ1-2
TGCAGCGTTTTGGACAGGGGATTCGAAGGCTACACCTTC
CSVLDRGFEGYTF
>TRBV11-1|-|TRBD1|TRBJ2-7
TGTGCCAGCAGCCTCGGGACAGGCGAGCAGTACTTC
CASSLGTGEQYF
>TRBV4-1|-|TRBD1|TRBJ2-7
TGCGCCAGCAGCCAAGTCGGGACAGGGAGCTCCTACGAGCAGTACTTC
CASSQVGTGSSYEQYF
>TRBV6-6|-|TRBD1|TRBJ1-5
TGTGCCAGCAGTCCGACAGGGGGCGTTCGTTCGGGGAGCAATCAGCCCCAGCATTTT
CASSPTGGVRSGSNQPQHF
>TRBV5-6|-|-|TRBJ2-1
TGTGCCAGCAGCTTGGTTATGTCCCAAGGAGGCTACAATGAGCAGTTCTTC
CASSLVMSQGGYNEQFF
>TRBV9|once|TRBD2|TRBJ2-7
TGTGCCAGCAGCGTAGACCCTAGCGGGACCTACGAGCAGTACTTC
CASSVDPSGTYEQYF
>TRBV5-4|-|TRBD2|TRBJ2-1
TGTGCCAGCAGCTTGAATCCGTCCCGGGGGGGCAGGAATGAGCAGTTCTTC
CASSLNPSRGGRNEQFF
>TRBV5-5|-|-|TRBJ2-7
TGTGCCAGCAGCTCCGGGACTGACTACGAGCAGTACTTC
CASSSGTDYEQYF
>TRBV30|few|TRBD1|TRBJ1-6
TGTGCCTACATGACAGGGAGCTCACCCCTCCACTTT
CAYMTGSSPLHF